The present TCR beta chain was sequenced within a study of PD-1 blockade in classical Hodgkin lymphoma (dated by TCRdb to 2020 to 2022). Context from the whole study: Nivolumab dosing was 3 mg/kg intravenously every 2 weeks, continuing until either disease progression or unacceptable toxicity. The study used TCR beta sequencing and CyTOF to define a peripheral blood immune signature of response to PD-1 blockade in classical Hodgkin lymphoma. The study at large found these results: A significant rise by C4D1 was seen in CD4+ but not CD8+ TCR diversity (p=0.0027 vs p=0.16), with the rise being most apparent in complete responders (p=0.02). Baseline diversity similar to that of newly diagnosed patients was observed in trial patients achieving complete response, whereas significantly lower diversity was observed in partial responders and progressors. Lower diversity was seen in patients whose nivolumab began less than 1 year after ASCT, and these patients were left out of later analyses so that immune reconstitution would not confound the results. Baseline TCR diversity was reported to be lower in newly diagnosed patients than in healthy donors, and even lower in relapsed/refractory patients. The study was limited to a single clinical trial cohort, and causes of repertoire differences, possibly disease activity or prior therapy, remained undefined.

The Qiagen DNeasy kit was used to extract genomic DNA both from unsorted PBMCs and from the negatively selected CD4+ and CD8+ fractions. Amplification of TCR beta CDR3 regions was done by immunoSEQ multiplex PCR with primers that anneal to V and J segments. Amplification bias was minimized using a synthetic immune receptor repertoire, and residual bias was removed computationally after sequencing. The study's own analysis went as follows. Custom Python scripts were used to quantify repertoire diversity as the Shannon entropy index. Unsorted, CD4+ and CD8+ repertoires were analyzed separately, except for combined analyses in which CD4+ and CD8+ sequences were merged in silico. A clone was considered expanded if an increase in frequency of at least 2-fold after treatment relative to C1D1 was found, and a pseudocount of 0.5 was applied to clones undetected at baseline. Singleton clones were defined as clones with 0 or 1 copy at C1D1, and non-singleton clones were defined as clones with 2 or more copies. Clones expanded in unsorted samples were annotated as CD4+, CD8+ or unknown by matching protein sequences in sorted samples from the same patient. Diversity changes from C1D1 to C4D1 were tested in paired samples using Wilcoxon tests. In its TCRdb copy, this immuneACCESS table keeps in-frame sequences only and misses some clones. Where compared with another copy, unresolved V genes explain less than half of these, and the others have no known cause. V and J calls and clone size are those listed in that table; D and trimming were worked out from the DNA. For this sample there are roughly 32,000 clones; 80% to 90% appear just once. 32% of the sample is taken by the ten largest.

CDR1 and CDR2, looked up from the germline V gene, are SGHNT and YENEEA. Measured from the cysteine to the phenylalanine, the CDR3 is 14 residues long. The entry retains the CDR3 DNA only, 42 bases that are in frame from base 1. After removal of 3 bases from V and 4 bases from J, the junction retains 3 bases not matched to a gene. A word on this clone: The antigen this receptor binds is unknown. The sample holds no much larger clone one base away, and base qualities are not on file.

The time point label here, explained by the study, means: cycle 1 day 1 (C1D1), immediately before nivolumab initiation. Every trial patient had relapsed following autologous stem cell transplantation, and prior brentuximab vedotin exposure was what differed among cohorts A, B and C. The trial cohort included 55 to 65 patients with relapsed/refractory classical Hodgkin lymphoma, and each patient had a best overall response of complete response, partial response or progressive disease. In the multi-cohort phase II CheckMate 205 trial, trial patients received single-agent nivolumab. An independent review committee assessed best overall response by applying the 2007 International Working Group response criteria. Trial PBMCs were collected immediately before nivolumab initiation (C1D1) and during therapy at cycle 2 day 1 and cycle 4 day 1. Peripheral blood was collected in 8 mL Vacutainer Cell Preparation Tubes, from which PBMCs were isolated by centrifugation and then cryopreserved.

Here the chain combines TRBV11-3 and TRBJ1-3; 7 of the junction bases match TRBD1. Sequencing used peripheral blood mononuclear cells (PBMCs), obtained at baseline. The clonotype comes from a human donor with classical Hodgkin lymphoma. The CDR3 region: CASSLVGGGNTIYF. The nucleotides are TGTGCCAGCAGCTTGGTAGGGGGCGGAAACACCATATATTTT.